This T cell receptor (beta chain) was recorded in a study of regulatory T cells in long-lasting Graves disease. The sample holds many counts of this clonotype. The ends were cut back, 8 bases at V and 7 bases at J, with 15 bases in the middle. The CDR3 contains 12 residues. The germline V gene has CDR1 MDHEN and CDR2 SYDVKM. The sample's time point: newly diagnosed GD, antithyroid drugs for less than 3 months. There was RNA extracted from PBMCs, and the TCR library was made from it. Investigators prepared the TCR beta libraries by applying iRepertoire HTBI primers and Arm-PCR of CDR3 regions. TCRdb processed the multiplex PCR reads anew with MiXCR; each CDR3 protein has one entry. The sample lists some 410,000 distinct CDR3 sequences; around 15% were seen once. In addition, the sample was reused for a study of T cells in Graves' hyperthyroidism and ophthalmopathy.

The sequencing here drew on peripheral blood mononuclear cells (PBMCs), taken at new diagnosis, from a patient treated with antithyroid drugs. This sequence joins TRBV28 and TRBJ2-7; D tentatively reads TRBD1 or TRBD2 (5 bases each). The clonotype was recovered from a woman in her twenties or thirties with Graves disease. The CDR3: CASRFGAREQYF. The CDR3 DNA reads TGTGCCAGCCGGTTCGGGGCGCGGGAGCAGTACTTC.